This TCR beta chain was retrieved from a study of T cell responses to AZD1222 COVID-19 vaccine. Whole-study context: Second-dose intervals of approximately 4 or approximately 12 weeks were pooled.

This table comes from immunoSEQ multiplex PCR, and its TCRdb copy is limited to in-frame clones, with some not included. The sample includes about 130,000 clones, more than 85% of them seen just once. Of note for this clone: Antigen unknown. This CDR3 is also generated by other DNA sequences in the sample.

CDR3 length: 14 residues. With 2 bases removed from V and 1 base from J, the gap between germline ends came to 9 bases. Germline V gives CDR1 MNHEY, CDR2 SVGEGT. Study-level findings and limits: Repertoires in all cases were sampled only once the peak T cell response had passed. Increases in Spike-specific TCR breadth and depth were seen after two AZD1222 doses. Donors were chiefly white British, with a greater number of females, and clonal diversity was perhaps underestimated.

The sequenced sample was peripheral blood, obtained on day 0 of AZD1222 vaccination. This receptor was obtained from an adult in good health. The chain joins TRBV6-2 or TRBV6-3 to TRBJ2-7; a possible D gene is TRBD2 (5 bases). The DNA of the CDR3 is TGTGCCAGCAGTTACGGAGGAGTATCCTACGAGCAGTACTTC. Its translation is CASSYGGVSYEQYF.